This entry describes one T cell receptor beta chain. Its antigen is unidentified. Every one of the donors was a Caucasian adult that lived in Nashville, Tennessee. The CDR3 extends over 18 amino acids. V shed 2 bases and J 3 bases; nucleotides not matched to a gene: 12. Germline CDR1 and CDR2: LNHDA and SQIVND (reference sequence). The authors split each subset's genomic DNA evenly across several immunoSEQ plates. Produced via immunoSEQ multiplex PCR; TCRdb's table is partial and in-frame only. The data hold 300,000 to 400,000 clones, with around 74% observed a single time. This sample is part of a study of shared clonotypes between healthy human individuals. Study observations and caveats: Sampling was confined to blood; repertoires within tissues likely differ.

The source is a man aged 30-40 years in good health. The rearrangement joins TRBV19 to TRBJ2-7; 11 bases are a match to TRBD2. The sequencing input was memory CD4+ T cells sorted from blood. Noted subset: CD45RA-negative fraction. The CDR3 region is CASSIRLGGTSGDYEQYF. The DNA for the CDR3 is TGTGCCAGTAGTATAAGGCTTGGCGGGACTAGCGGAGACTACGAGCAGTACTTC.